This TCR beta chain originates from a study of CD8+ T cells in alopecia areata. At the level of the study: A 6-month period off drug followed tofacitinib, which lasted 6 to 18 months.

In alopecia areata patients, both lesional scalp punch biopsies and peripheral blood were collected. Extracted from the samples, RNA was reverse transcribed into cDNA to serve as the sequencing template. TCRdb's table, derived via immunoSEQ multiplex PCR, lists solely in-frame clones and lacks some. The data contain approximately 100,000 clones, 35% to 50% of them singletons. For this clone: Its matching antigen is unknown.

Study-wide results and caveats: Mice showed clearer TCR sharing than patients did, a gap that was possibly HLA-related.

CDR3 length: 11 amino acids. V lost 7 bases and J 2 bases, leaving 5 bases between the germline ends. Per germline, CDR1 SQVTM and CDR2 ANQGSEA. Sample: CD4+ T cells sorted from blood. The chain joins TRBV29-1 to TRBJ2-2; D gene unclear. The TCR originated in a human donor with alopecia areata. The CDR3, as DNA: TGCAGCGCTATTAACACCGGGGAGCTGTTTTTT. Translated: CSAINTGELFF.